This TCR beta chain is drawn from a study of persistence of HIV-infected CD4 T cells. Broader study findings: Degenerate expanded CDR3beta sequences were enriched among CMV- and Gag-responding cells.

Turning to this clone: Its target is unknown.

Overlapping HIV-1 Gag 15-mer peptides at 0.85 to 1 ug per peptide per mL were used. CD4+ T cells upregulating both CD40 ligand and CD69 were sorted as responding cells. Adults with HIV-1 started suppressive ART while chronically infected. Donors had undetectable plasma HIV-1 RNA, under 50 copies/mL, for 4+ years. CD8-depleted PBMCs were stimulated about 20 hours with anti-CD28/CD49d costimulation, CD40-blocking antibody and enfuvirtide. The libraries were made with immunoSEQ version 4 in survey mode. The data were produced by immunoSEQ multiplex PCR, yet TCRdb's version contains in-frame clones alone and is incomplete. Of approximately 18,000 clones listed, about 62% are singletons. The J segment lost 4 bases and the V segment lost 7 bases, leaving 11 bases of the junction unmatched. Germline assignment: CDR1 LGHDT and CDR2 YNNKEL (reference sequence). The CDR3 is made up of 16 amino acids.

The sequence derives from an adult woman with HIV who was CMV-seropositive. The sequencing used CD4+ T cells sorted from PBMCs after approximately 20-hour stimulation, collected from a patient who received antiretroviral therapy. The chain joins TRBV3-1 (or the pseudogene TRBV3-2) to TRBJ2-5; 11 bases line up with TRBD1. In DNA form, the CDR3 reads TGTGCCAGCACTCCTTTCGGACAGGGGGCGCGAGAGACCCAGTACTTC. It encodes CASTPFGQGARETQYF.